Described below is a single T cell receptor (beta chain) sequence and its context. The antigen remains unidentified. An Oncomine TCR Beta short-read assay was used to sequence the DNA from cultured CD4+ T cells. TCRdb fed the PCR reads into MiXCR, producing one record per CDR3 protein. The table shows about 21,000 distinct CDR3 sequences, with less than 75% occurring only once. The data are from a study of vaccination and CD4 T cells after COVID-19. Study-level background: Median time from second vaccine dose to sampling was around 72 days (14 to 241). The authors exposed cells to overlapping spike peptides derived from SARS-CoV-2, HCoV-NL63, HCoV-OC43 and HCoV-229E.

The V end was cut by 8 bases, the J end by 0 bases, with 14 bases between. CDR1 DFQATT and CDR2 SNEGSKA come from the germline V gene (reference sequence). This CDR3 region has 15 residues. Stated treatment: roughly 10-day PBMC culture with coronavirus spike peptide pools or control peptides (ViraFEST assay). Half of the medium was exchanged for fresh IL-2 medium, first on day 3 and then on day 7. This chain uses TRBV20-1 with TRBJ2-6; D is possibly TRBD1 (5 bases). The sample comprised CD4+ T cells from blood, cultured in vitro. The clonotype originates from a human donor who had recovered from COVID-19. CDR3: CSPAPGHSGANVLTF. The CDR3 coding sequence is TGCAGTCCCGCCCCAGGGCACTCTGGGGCCAACGTCCTGACTTTC.